Shown below are 9 T cell receptor beta chains from a single sample sequenced in a study of patients and donors after allogeneic stem cell transplantation. From the RT-PCR reads, TCRdb called clonotypes with MiXCR, one entry per CDR3 protein. The sample consists of 45,000 to 65,000 distinct CDR3 sequences, less than 15% of them appearing once. The sequenced sample consisted of blood, either unsorted or a sorted T cell fraction (not recorded which). The receptor source for this set is a human donor who was either an allogeneic HSCT recipient or a stem cell or donor lymphocyte infusion donor (not recorded which). It is not recorded whose cells these are; they may come from a transplant donor.

This chain connects TRBV5-1 to TRBJ1-4; possible D gene TRBD1, 6 bases. The CDR3 length is 16 residues. Germline values: CDR1 SGHRS, CDR2 YFSETQ. The V end lost 0 bases, the J end lost 7 bases, and 16 bases lay between the germline ends. This CDR3 is CASSLVGGTSSEKLFF. The CDR3, as DNA: TGCGCCAGCAGCTTGGTCGGGGGGACAAGCTCTGAAAAACTGTTTTTT.

This clonotype was observed a few times. This chain uses TRBV27 with TRBJ2-7; weak D call: TRBD1 (6 bases). The CDR3 spans 13 residues. V was cut by 4 bases and J by 2 bases, with 9 bases left in between. Germline CDR1 is MNHEY and CDR2 is SMNVEV (reference sequence). This chain's CDR3 is CASSYTGTYEQYF. The CDR3 nucleotides read TGTGCCAGCAGTTATACAGGGACCTACGAGCAGTACTTC.

The V call is TRBV6-6, the J call TRBJ2-7; 7 bases are shared with TRBD2. The CDR3 contains 14 residues. Germline lookup yields CDR1 MNHNY and CDR2 SVGAGI (reference sequence). Losses at the gene ends were 4 bases for V and 7 bases for J; bases not matched to a gene: 10. CDR3 in amino acids: CASSSGTGGSEQYF. As DNA, the CDR3 is TGTGCCAGCAGTTCCGGGACGGGGGGATCGGAGCAGTACTTC.

V and J are TRBV20-1 and TRBJ2-7; unclear D gene. CDR1 DFQATT and CDR2 SNEGSKA come from the germline V gene (reference sequence). V was cut by 0 bases and J by 3 bases, with 9 bases left in between. The CDR3 runs 13 residues. Written as DNA, the CDR3 is TGCAGTGCTAGAGATTCAGCAGGCTACGAGCAGTACTTC. It yields the protein CSARDSAGYEQYF.

This clonotype was counted between two and nine times. The chain's CDR3 is CASSLWTGGNYGYTF. CDR3 bases: TGTGCCAGCAGTCTATGGACAGGCGGTAACTATGGCTACACCTTC. V gene TRBV12-3 or TRBV12-4 combines with J gene TRBJ1-2; 7 nucleotides agree with TRBD1. Trimming at V came to 5 bases and at J to 1 base, leaving 7 bases not matched to a gene. The CDR3 totals 15 residues.

V is TRBV18 and J is TRBJ2-7, with TRBD2 identical over 7 bases. Per germline, CDR1 KGHSH and CDR2 LQKENI. Trimming cost V 1 base and J 5 bases; bases outside gene matches: 8. This CDR3 comprises 15 residues. CDR3 region: CASSPRYRLAHEQYF. The DNA for the CDR3 is TGTGCCAGCTCACCACGATATCGACTAGCCCACGAGCAGTACTTC.

Ten or more counts support this clonotype. The rearrangement joins TRBV12-3 or TRBV12-4 to TRBJ1-1; 12 nucleotides line up with TRBD1. This CDR3 comprises 17 residues. J gave up 1 base and V 10 bases, and 13 bases lay outside the gene matches. The CDR3 reads CATTLVGQGAKNTEAFF. Written as DNA, the CDR3 is TGTGCCACCACCTTAGTGGGACAGGGGGCCAAGAACACTGAAGCTTTCTTT.

This clonotype was recorded many times. The chain recombines TRBV5-1 with TRBJ1-1, with TRBD1 identical over 7 bases. Germline V lookup: CDR1 SGHRS, CDR2 YFSETQ. CDR3 length: 16 amino acids. V lost 0 bases, J lost 4 bases, and 9 bases stayed unmatched. CDR3 DNA sequence: TGCGCCAGCAGCTTGGTACAGGGGACCCAGACCACTGAAGCTTTCTTT. The encoded protein is CASSLVQGTQTTEAFF. Full variable domain (missing parts from reference TRBV5-1 and TRBJ1-1): KAGVTQTPRYLIKTRGQQVTLSCSPISGHRSVSWYQQTPGQGLQFLFEYFSETQRNKGNFPGRFSGRQFSNSRSEMNVSTLELGDSALYLCASSLVQGTQTTEAFFGQGTRLTVV.

This clonotype was seen repeatedly, ten times or more. The rearrangement links TRBV7-9 to TRBJ1-5; 11 positions agree with TRBD1. Germline CDR1 is SEHNR and CDR2 is FQNEAQ (reference sequence). Trimming removed 7 bases from V and 5 bases from J; junction bases left unmatched: 16. This CDR3 contains 18 residues. CDR3 amino acids: CASTLTHRTGGEDQPQHF. For the CDR3, the DNA is TGTGCCAGCACTTTAACTCATCGGACAGGGGGCGAAGATCAGCCCCAGCATTTT. The full variable domain, completed using reference TRBV7-9 and TRBJ1-5, is DTGVSQNPRHKITKRGQNVTFRCDPISEHNRLYWYRQTLGQGPEFLTYFQNEAQLEKSRLLSDRFSAERPKGSFSTLEIQRTEQGDSAMYLCASTLTHRTGGEDQPQHFGDGTRLSIL.